These T cell receptor beta chains were read from a single sample in a study of T-cell reconstitution after alpha-beta-depleted transplantation in children. In TCRdb, the PCR reads were re-called with MiXCR into one record per CDR3 protein. The profile shows about 420,000 distinct CDR3 sequences, around 15% of them singletons. Sample: PBMCs, mostly from graft donor cells, taken 360 days after TCRalphabeta/CD19-depleted stem cell transplant. All receptors derive from a boy in the first two years of life who had a stem cell transplant for Wiskott-Aldrich syndrome, so the T cells may come from the graft donor. CDR3s include the opening cysteine and the closing phenylalanine or tryptophan. Each record gives: CDR3 protein, CDR3 DNA, J gene, V gene, clone size, D gene, CDR3 length. D genes are given only for firm matches. Not every row has a clone size; where given, it reads once, few, many or a size class.

CDR3aa: CASSLGIRNTEAFF
CDR3nt: TGTGCCAGCAGTCTAGGCATCAGGAACACTGAAGCTTTCTTT
j_gene: TRBJ1-1
v_gene: TRBV12-3/TRBV12-4
abundance: -
d_gene: -
len: 14

CDR3aa: CASSWTGLSNQPQHF
CDR3nt: TGTGCCAGCAGCTGGACAGGGTTGAGCAATCAGCCCCAGCATTTT
j_gene: TRBJ1-5
v_gene: TRBV5-5
abundance: -
d_gene: TRBD1
len: 15

CDR3aa: CASSLGTGTNQPQHF
CDR3nt: TGTGCCAGCAGTTTAGGGACAGGAACTAATCAGCCCCAGCATTTT
j_gene: TRBJ1-5
v_gene: TRBV12-3/TRBV12-4
abundance: -
d_gene: TRBD1
len: 15

CDR3aa: CSVFSGDETQYF
CDR3nt: TGCAGCGTTTTTAGCGGGGATGAGACCCAGTACTTC
j_gene: TRBJ2-5
v_gene: TRBV29-1
abundance: -
d_gene: TRBD2
len: 12

CDR3aa: CASSMGPNTEAFF
CDR3nt: TGTGCCAGTAGTATGGGACCGAACACTGAAGCTTTCTTT
j_gene: TRBJ1-1
v_gene: TRBV19
abundance: few
d_gene: -
len: 13

CDR3aa: CAISESRGAKVSYYGYTF
CDR3nt: TGTGCCATCAGTGAGTCACGGGGTGCGAAGGTTTCTTACTATGGCTACACCTTC
j_gene: TRBJ1-2
v_gene: TRBV10-3
abundance: -
d_gene: -
len: 18

CDR3aa: CASSLQAGGVADTQYF
CDR3nt: TGTGCCAGCAGCTTACAAGCGGGGGGTGTTGCAGATACGCAGTATTTT
j_gene: TRBJ2-3
v_gene: TRBV7-2
abundance: few
d_gene: TRBD2
len: 16

CDR3aa: CASPRTGLGEQYF
CDR3nt: TGTGCCAGTCCCAGGACAGGGCTGGGCGAGCAGTACTTC
j_gene: TRBJ2-7
v_gene: TRBV19
abundance: few
d_gene: TRBD1
len: 13

CDR3aa: CASSLGTSGGSGANVLTF
CDR3nt: TGTGCCAGCAGCTTGGGGACTAGCGGGGGCTCTGGGGCCAACGTCCTGACTTTC
j_gene: TRBJ2-6
v_gene: TRBV5-5
abundance: -
d_gene: TRBD2
len: 18

CDR3aa: CASSKTRVFYEQYF
CDR3nt: TGTGCCAGCAGCAAGACACGAGTTTTCTACGAGCAGTACTTC
j_gene: TRBJ2-7
v_gene: TRBV5-5
abundance: few
d_gene: -
len: 14

CDR3aa: CASSPAVGTEAFF
CDR3nt: TGTGCCAGCAGCCCCGCGGTGGGAACTGAAGCTTTCTTT
j_gene: TRBJ1-1
v_gene: TRBV7-7
abundance: few
d_gene: -
len: 13

CDR3aa: CAWSQTGDTQYF
CDR3nt: TGTGCCTGGAGTCAGACGGGGGATACGCAGTATTTT
j_gene: TRBJ2-3
v_gene: TRBV30
abundance: -
d_gene: -
len: 12

CDR3aa: CGGAHTDTQYF
CDR3nt: TGCGGGGGGGCACACACAGATACGCAGTATTTT
j_gene: TRBJ2-3
v_gene: TRBV20-1
abundance: -
d_gene: -
len: 11

CDR3aa: CSAPRGKYNEQFF
CDR3nt: TGCAGTGCTCCGCGGGGGAAGTACAATGAGCAGTTCTTC
j_gene: TRBJ2-1
v_gene: TRBV20-1
abundance: -
d_gene: TRBD2
len: 13

CDR3aa: CSANRGGGEKLFF
CDR3nt: TGCAGTGCTAACAGGGGAGGAGGTGAAAAACTGTTTTTT
j_gene: TRBJ1-4
v_gene: TRBV20-1
abundance: -
d_gene: TRBD1
len: 13

CDR3aa: CASSQGSTANIQYF
CDR3nt: TGTGCCAGCAGCCAAGGGTCAACAGCAAACATTCAGTACTTC
j_gene: TRBJ2-4
v_gene: TRBV3-1
abundance: -
d_gene: -
len: 14